This T cell receptor beta chain was captured in a study of Ad26.COV2.S vaccination and SARS-CoV-2 variants. Turning to the study itself: Once, or twice with 56 days between doses, Ad26.COV2.S was given intramuscularly. Findings and limits, study-wide: For non-spike TCRs, breadth in vaccine recipients resembled that in placebo recipients.

TCRdb's table, derived via immunoSEQ multiplex PCR, lists solely in-frame clones and lacks some. The sample lists a few hundred thousand clones, around 90% occurring once. As for treatment: roughly 18 received Ad26.COV2.S at low or high dose, single or two shots; about 5 received placebo; per-sample allocation not given. Specimen acquisition occurred on day 63 following the initial vaccine or placebo injection. The V and J ends lost 6 bases and 2 bases respectively, with 11 bases between them. Germline values: CDR1 SGHRS, CDR2 YFSETQ. CDR3 length: 13 amino acids. About this clone itself: As yet, its antigen is unknown.

The rearrangement uses TRBV5-1 and TRBJ1-1; a weak D match, TRBD1 (5 bases). The TCR sequence derives from a person aged 18-60 years who received the Ad26.COV2.S COVID-19 vaccine or a placebo. The specimen was peripheral blood, collected in a trial of Ad26.COV2.S vaccine versus placebo. The CDR3 sequence: CASNGALNTEAFF. CDR3 coding DNA: TGCGCCAGCAATGGGGCACTCAACACTGAAGCTTTCTTT.